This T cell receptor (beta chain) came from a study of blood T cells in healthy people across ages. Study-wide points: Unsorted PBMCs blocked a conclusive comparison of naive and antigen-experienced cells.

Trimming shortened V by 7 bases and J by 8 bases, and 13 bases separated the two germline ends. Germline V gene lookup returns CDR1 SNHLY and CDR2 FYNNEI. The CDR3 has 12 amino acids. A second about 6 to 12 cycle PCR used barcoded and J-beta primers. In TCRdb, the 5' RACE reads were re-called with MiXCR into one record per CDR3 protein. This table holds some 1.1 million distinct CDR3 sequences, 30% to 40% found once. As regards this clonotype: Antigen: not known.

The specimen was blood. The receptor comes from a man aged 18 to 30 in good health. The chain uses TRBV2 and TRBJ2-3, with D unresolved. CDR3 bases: TGTGCCAGCAACGAACAGCCGAGTACGCAGTATTTT. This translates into CASNEQPSTQYF.